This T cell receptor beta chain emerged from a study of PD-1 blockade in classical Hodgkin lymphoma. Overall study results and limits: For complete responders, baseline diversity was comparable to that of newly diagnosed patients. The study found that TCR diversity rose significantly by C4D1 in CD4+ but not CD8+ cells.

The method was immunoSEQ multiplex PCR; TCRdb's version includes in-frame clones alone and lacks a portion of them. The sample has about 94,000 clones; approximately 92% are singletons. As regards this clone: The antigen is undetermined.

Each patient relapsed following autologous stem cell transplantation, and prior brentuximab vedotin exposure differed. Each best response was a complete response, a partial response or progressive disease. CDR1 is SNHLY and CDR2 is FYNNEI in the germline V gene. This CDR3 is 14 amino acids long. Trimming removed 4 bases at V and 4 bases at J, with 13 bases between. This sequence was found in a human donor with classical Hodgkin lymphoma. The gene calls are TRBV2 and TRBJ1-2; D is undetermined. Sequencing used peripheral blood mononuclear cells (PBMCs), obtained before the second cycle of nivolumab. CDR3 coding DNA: TGTGCCAGCAGTGTAGGACCTTTATCCTATGGCTACACCTTC. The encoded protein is CASSVGPLSYGYTF.